The present T cell receptor (beta chain) was sequenced within a study of PD-1 blockade in classical Hodgkin lymphoma. Every patient relapsed after autologous stem cell transplantation, and brentuximab vedotin exposure varied. Germline V gene data show CDR1 as SGHRS and CDR2 as YFSETQ. This CDR3 contains 15 residues. V was trimmed by 0 bases and J by 4 bases, leaving 14 bases between them. The protocol was immunoSEQ multiplex PCR, while the TCRdb copy is restricted to in-frame clones and leaves out a portion. This sample has over 20,000 clones; around 69% occur once, and the top ten carry approximately 25%.

This material consisted of peripheral blood mononuclear cells (PBMCs), taken before the second cycle of nivolumab. This receptor was obtained from a human donor with classical Hodgkin lymphoma. The genes are TRBV5-1 and TRBJ2-7; possible D gene TRBD1, 6 bases. CDR3 amino acids: CASSLDQGRIYEQYF. CDR3 in DNA: TGCGCCAGCAGCTTGGATCAGGGGCGAATTTACGAGCAGTACTTC.